This T cell receptor beta chain emerged from a study of liver allograft versus peripheral blood T cells (dated by TCRdb to 2018 to 2020). About the study as a whole: The study compared the T cell receptor repertoires present in transplanted livers with the repertoires present in the peripheral blood of liver transplant recipients. Points the paper makes about the study in general: T cell receptor repertoires inside liver allografts were reported to be different from the repertoires detected in peripheral blood.

Turning to this clonotype: No antigen is known for it. Within one base of it there is no much larger clone, and no base qualities were kept.

The sequencer was an Illumina MiSeq. Using fastp trimming at Q25 and MiXCR clonotype assembly, TCRdb reanalyzed the public sequencing data and kept in-frame beta chains. Every distinct CDR3 protein forms one entry, paired with its most common genes and DNA. For this sample the table gives around 17,000 distinct CDR3 sequences, of which 20% to 25% were detected only once. Over 9.5% of the sample lies in the top ten. In the germline V gene (reference sequence), CDR1 corresponds to DFQATT and CDR2 to SNEGSKA. The CDR3 covers 14 residues, taking in both the cysteine and the phenylalanine. Just CDR3 DNA is preserved here, 42 bases in frame from base 1. V is pared back by 4 bases and J by 8 bases, with 18 bases lying between the germline termini.

The sequence links TRBV20-1 to TRBJ2-1, with the D gene not confidently named. The TCR sequence derives from a human patient who had a liver transplant. Following transplantation, part of the T cell population may be supplied by the graft donor rather than the patient. The DNA reads TGCAGTGCTACCGACCGGCTTACACAAGATGAGCAGTTCTTC. Protein translation: CSATDRLTQDEQFF.